This TCR beta chain was captured in a study of cytomegalovirus exposure and HLA in healthy donors. Assay used: immunoSEQ multiplex PCR; TCRdb lists only in-frame clones, some missing. There are about 240,000 clones in the sample; about 86% occur only once, and roughly 1.2% lies in the top ten. This sequence originates from a woman in her twenties or thirties in good health and CMV-seropositive. The specimen was PBMCs.

CDR3 DNA sequence: TGTGCCAGCAGCGTTTCCGGGACTAGCGCTTACAATGAGCAGTTCTTC. This translates into CASSVSGTSAYNEQFF. V usage is TRBV9 and J usage is TRBJ2-1, with TRBD2 matching over 10 bases. In germline, CDR1 is SGDLS, CDR2 YYNGEE. The V gene end was trimmed by 2 bases and the J gene end by 4 bases; junction bases not matched to a gene: 6. The CDR3 has 16 residues. The full variable domain, in which reference TRBV9 and TRBJ2-1 provide the parts outside the CDR3, is DSGVTQTPKHLITATGQRVTLRCSPRSGDLSVYWYQQSLDQGLQFLIQYYNGEERAKGNILERFSAQQFPDLHSELNLSSLELGDSALYFCASSVSGTSAYNEQFFGPGTRLTVL.